This T cell receptor beta chain was found in a study of blood T cell repertoires in COVID-19. Turning to the study itself: The analysed material was cDNA or gDNA that came from T cells, B-cell-depleted T cells, or PBMCs.

V was pared by 0 bases and J by 4 bases, with 9 bases of the junction left unmatched. The CDR3 sequence is 17 residues long. Germline CDR1 reads SGDLS; CDR2 reads YYNGEE. Authors' analysis steps: The authors estimated nucleated cell counts from reference gene primer amplification. Clones were sequenced by immunoSEQ multiplex PCR, and TCRdb holds only the in-frame ones, with some missing. V, J and clone size are taken as reported in that table, and D and trimming were inferred from the DNA itself. Here the sample spans about 270,000 clones, 86% being singletons. V is TRBV9 and J is TRBJ2-5, with 10 bases aligning to TRBD2. Sequenced material: peripheral blood. The TCR was taken from a woman aged 55-69 years who had recovered from COVID-19. CDR3 sequence: CASSVGTSGTSGETQYF. CDR3 coding DNA: TGTGCCAGCAGCGTAGGGACTAGCGGTACCTCGGGAGAGACCCAGTACTTC.